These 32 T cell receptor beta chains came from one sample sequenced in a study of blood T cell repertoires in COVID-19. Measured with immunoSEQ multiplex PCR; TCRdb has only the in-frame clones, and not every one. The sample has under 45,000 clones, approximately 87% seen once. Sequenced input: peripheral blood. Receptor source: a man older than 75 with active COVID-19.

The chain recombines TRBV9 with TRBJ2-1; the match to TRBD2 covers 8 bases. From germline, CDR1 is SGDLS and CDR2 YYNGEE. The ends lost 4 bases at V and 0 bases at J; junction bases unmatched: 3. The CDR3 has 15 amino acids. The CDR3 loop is CASSPSGSSYNEQFF. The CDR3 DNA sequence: TGTGCCAGCAGCCCAAGCGGGAGCTCCTACAATGAGCAGTTCTTC.

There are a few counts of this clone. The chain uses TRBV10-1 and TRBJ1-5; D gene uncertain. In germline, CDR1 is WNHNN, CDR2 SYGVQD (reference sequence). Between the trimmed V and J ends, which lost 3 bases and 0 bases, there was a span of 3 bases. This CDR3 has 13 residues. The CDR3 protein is CASSDHSNQPQHF. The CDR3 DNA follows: TGCGCCAGCAGTGACCATAGCAATCAGCCCCAGCATTTT.

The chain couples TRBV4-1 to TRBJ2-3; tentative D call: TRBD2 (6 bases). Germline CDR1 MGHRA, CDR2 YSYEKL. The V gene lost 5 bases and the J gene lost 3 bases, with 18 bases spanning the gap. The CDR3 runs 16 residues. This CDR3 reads CASSWPRRGETDTQYF. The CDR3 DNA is TGCGCCAGCAGCTGGCCCAGGCGGGGCGAAACAGATACGCAGTATTTT.

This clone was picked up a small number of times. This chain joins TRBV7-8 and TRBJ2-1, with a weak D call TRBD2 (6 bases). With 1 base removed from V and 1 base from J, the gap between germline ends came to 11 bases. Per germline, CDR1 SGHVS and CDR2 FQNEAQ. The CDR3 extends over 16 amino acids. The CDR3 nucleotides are TGTGCCAGCAGCTTAGGAGGGGACTGGTCCTACAATGAGCAGTTCTTC. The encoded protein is CASSLGGDWSYNEQFF.

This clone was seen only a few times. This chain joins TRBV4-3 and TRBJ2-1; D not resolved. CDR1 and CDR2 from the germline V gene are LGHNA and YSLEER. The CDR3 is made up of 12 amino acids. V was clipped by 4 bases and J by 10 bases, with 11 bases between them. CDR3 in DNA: TGCGCCAGCAGCCGAGATGCCCGGGAGCAGTTCTTC. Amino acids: CASSRDAREQFF.

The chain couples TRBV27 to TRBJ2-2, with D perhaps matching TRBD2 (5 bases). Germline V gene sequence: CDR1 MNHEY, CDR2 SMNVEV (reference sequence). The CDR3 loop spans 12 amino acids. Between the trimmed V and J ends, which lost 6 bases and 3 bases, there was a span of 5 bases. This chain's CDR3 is CASRRDTGELFF. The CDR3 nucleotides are TGTGCCAGCAGGCGGGACACCGGGGAGCTGTTTTTT.

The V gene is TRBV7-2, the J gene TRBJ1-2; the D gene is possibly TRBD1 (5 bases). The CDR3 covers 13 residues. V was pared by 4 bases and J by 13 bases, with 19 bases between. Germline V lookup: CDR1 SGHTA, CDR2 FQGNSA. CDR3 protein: CASSSGLSGGGTF. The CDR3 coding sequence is TGTGCCAGCAGCTCCGGACTCTCTGGGGGGGGCACCTTC.

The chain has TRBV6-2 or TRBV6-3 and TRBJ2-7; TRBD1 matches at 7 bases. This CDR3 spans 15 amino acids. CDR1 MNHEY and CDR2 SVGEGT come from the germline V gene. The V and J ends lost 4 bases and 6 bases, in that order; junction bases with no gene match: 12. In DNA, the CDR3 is TGTGCCAGCAGTTCCACCGGGACAGCCCTAATCGAGCAGTACTTC. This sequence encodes CASSSTGTALIEQYF.

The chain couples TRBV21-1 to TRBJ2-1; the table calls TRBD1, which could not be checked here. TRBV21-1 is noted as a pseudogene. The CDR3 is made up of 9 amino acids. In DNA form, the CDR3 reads TGTGCCAGCGGGGACAGGGAATTCTTC. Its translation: CASGDREFF.

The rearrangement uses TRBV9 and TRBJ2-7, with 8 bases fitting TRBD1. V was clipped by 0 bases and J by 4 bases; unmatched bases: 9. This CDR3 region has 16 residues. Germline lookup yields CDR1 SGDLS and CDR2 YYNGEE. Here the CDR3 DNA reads TGTGCCAGCAGCGTAGACGCAGGGGGCTCAGGGTACGAGCAGTACTTC. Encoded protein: CASSVDAGGSGYEQYF. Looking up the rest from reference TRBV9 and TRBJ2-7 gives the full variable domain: DSGVTQTPKHLITATGQRVTLRCSPRSGDLSVYWYQQSLDQGLQFLIQYYNGEERAKGNILERFSAQQFPDLHSELNLSSLELGDSALYFCASSVDAGGSGYEQYFGPGTRLTVT.

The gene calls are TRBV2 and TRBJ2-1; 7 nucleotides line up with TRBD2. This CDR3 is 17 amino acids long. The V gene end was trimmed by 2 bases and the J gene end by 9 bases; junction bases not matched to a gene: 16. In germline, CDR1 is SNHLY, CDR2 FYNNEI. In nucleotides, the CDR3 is TGTGCCAGCAGTGAAAGGGAAGGAGCGGGAAAGGCCAGTGAGCAGTTCTTC. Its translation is CASSEREGAGKASEQFF.

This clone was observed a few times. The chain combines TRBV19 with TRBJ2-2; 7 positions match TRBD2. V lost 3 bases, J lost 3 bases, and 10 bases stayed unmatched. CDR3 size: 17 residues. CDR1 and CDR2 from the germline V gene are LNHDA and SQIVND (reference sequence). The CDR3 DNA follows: TGTGCCAGTAGTATGGGCTCGCGGGGGAACGACACCGGGGAGCTGTTTTTT. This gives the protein CASSMGSRGNDTGELFF.

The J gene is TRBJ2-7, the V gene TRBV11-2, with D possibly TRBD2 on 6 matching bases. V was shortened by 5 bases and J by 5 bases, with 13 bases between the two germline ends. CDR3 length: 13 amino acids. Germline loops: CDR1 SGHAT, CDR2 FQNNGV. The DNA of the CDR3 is TGTGCCAGCAGCATCGCCGGGAGCCACGAGCAGTACTTC. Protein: CASSIAGSHEQYF.

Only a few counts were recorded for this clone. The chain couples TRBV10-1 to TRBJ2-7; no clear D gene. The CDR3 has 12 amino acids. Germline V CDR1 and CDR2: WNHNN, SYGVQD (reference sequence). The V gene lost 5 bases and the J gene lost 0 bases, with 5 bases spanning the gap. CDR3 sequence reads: CASSPNSYEQYF. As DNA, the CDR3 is TGCGCCAGCAGTCCCAACTCCTACGAGCAGTACTTC.

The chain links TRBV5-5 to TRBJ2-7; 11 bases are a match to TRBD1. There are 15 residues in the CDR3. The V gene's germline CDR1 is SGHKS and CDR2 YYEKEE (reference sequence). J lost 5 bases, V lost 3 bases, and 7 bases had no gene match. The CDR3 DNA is TGTGCCAGCAGCTCAGACCGGGACAGGGGGAACGAGCAGTACTTC. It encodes CASSSDRDRGNEQYF.

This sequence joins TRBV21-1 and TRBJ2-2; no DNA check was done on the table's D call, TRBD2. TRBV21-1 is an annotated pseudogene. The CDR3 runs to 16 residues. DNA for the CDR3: TGTGCCAGCAGCAAAGGCGGGAGGAGTAGCACCGGGGAGCTGTTTTTT. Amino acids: CASSKGGRSSTGELFF.

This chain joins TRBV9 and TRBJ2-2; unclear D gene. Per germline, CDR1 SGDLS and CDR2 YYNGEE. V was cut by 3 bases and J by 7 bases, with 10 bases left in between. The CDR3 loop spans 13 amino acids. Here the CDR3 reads CASSGGLIGELFF. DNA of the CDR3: TGTGCCAGCAGCGGAGGTTTAATCGGGGAGCTGTTTTTT.

The CDR3 sequence is CASSPGQTYEQYF. For the CDR3, the DNA is TGTGCCAGCAGCCCCGGACAGACCTACGAGCAGTACTTC. The J gene is TRBJ2-7, the V gene TRBV3-1 (or the pseudogene TRBV3-2); D possibly corresponds to TRBD1 (6 bases). The CDR3 contains 13 residues. Germline V gives CDR1 LGHDT, CDR2 YNNKEL (reference sequence). V dropped 4 bases and J dropped 2 bases, with 9 bases sitting between them.

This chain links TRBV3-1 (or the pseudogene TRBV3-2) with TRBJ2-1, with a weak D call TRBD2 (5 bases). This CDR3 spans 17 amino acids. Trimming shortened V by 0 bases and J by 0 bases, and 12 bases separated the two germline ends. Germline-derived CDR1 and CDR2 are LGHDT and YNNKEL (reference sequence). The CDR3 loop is CASSQDQVSVSYNEQFF. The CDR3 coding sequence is TGTGCCAGCAGCCAAGATCAGGTTAGCGTCTCCTACAATGAGCAGTTCTTC.

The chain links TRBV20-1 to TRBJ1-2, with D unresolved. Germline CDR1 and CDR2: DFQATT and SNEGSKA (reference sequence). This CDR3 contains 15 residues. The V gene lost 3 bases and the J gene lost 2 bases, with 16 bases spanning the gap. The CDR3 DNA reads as TGCAGTGCTAGTACCCCCCAGGCGACCAACTATGGCTACACCTTC. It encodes CSASTPQATNYGYTF.

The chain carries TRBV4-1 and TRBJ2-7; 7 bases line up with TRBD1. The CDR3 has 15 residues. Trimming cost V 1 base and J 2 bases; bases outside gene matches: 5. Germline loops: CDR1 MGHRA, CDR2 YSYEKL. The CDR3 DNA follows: TGCGCCAGCAGCCAAGTCCCCGGGACAGCCTACGAGCAGTACTTC. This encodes CASSQVPGTAYEQYF.

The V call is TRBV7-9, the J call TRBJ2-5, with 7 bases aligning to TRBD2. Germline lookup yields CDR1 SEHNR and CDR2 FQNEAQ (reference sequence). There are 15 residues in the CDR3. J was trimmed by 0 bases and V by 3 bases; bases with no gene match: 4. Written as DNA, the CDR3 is TGTGCCAGCAGCTTCGGACTAGGGTACCAAGAGACCCAGTACTTC. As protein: CASSFGLGYQETQYF.

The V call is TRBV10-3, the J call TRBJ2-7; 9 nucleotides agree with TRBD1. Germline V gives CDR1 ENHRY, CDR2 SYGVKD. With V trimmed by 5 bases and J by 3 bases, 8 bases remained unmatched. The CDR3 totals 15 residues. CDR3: CAISIGGQGLYEQYF. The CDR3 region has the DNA TGTGCCATCAGTATTGGGGGACAGGGCCTCTACGAGCAGTACTTC.

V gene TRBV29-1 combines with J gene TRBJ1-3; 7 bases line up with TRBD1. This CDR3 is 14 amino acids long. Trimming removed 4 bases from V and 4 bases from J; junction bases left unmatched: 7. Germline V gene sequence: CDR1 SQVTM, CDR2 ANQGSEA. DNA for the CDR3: TGCAGCGTTGTAGTACCGGACAGGGGAAACACCATATATTTT. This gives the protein CSVVVPDRGNTIYF.

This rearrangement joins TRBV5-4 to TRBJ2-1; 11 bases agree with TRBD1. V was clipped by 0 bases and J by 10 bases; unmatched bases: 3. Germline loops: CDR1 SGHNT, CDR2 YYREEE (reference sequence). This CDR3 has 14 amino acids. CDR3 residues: CASSLEGQGVEQFF. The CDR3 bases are TGTGCCAGCAGCTTGGAGGGACAGGGGGTCGAGCAGTTCTTC.

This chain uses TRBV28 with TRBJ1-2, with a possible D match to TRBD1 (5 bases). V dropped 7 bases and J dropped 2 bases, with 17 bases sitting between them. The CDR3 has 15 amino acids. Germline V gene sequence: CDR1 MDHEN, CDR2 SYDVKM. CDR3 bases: TGTGCCAGCACTCCCAACGGGGGAATCAACTATGGCTACACCTTC. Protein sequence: CASTPNGGINYGYTF.

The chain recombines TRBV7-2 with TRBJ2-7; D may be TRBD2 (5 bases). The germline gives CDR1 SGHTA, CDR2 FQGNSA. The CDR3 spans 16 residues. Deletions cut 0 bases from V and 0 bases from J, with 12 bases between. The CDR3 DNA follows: TGTGCCAGCAGCTTAGCCAGCGGTAACCCCTCCTACGAGCAGTACTTC. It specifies CASSLASGNPSYEQYF.

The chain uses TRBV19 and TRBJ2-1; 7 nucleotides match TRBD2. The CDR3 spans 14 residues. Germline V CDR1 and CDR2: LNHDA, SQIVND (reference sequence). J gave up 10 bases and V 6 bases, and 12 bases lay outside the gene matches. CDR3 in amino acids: CASRVSGGSDEQFF. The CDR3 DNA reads TGTGCCAGTAGGGTCTCGGGCGGGAGTGACGAGCAGTTCTTC.

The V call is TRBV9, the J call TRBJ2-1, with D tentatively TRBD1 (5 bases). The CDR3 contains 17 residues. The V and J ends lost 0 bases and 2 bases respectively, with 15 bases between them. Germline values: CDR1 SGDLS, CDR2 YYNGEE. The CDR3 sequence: CASSVDQGIEAYNEQFF. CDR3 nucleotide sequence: TGTGCCAGCAGCGTAGATCAGGGCATTGAGGCCTACAATGAGCAGTTCTTC.

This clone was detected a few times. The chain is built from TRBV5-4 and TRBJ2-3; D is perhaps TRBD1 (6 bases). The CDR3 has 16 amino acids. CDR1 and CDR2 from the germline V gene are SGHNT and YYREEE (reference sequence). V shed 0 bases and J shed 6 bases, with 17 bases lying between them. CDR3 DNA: TGTGCCAGCAGCTTGGAGGGGGTTAGAATAACGGATACGCAGTATTTT. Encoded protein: CASSLEGVRITDTQYF.

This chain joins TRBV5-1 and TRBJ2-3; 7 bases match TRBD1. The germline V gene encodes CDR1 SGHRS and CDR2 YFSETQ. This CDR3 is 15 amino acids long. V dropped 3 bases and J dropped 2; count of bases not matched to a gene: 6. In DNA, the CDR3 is TGCGCCAGCAGCTACCGGGACAGCAACACAGATACGCAGTATTTT. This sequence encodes CASSYRDSNTDTQYF.

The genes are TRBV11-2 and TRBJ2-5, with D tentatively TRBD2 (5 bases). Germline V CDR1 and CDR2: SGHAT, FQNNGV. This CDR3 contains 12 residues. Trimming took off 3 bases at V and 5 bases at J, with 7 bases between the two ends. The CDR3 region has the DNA TGTGCCAGCAGCTTGAGCGGCGAGACCCAGTACTTC. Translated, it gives CASSLSGETQYF.